The next 7 T cell receptor beta chains were all read from a single sample in a study of cytomegalovirus exposure and HLA in healthy donors. Using immunoSEQ multiplex PCR, the repertoire was profiled, and TCRdb retains in-frame clones only, with some absent. The repertoire holds 100,000 to 150,000 clones, roughly 89% seen once, with about 2% in the top ten. Sequenced sample: PBMCs. These receptors were collected from a woman aged 18-29 years in good health and CMV-seronegative.

V is TRBV19 and J is TRBJ2-3; TRBD2 is a possible D gene (6 bases). Trimming took off 6 bases at V and 2 bases at J, with 15 bases between the two ends. The germline V gene encodes CDR1 LNHDA and CDR2 SQIVND (reference sequence). The CDR3 has 15 amino acids. The CDR3 spells CASRRRDSYTDTQYF. The CDR3 DNA reads as TGTGCCAGTAGAAGACGGGACTCTTACACAGATACGCAGTATTTT.

The V gene is TRBV5-1, the J gene TRBJ1-3; D is uncertain. V lost 0 bases, J lost 0 bases, and 7 bases lay in between. Germline assignment: CDR1 SGHRS and CDR2 YFSETQ. This CDR3 contains 15 residues. The CDR3 DNA reads TGCGCCAGCAGCTTGGGCCAGAACTCTGGAAACACCATATATTTT. Its protein is CASSLGQNSGNTIYF.

Note on this clone: The sample carries other DNA sequences with the same CDR3. This chain's CDR3 is CASSPGGNTEAFF. CDR3 DNA sequence: TGTGCCAGCAGTCCAGGGGGGAACACTGAAGCTTTCTTT. The rearrangement links TRBV28 to TRBJ1-1; 7 positions agree with TRBD1. Germline V lookup: CDR1 MDHEN, CDR2 SYDVKM. The J segment lost 1 base and the V segment lost 5 bases, leaving 1 base of the junction unmatched. This CDR3 is built from 13 residues.

The chain combines TRBV7-9 with TRBJ2-7, with D maybe TRBD2 (5 bases). V was pared by 5 bases and J by 2 bases, with 13 bases between. Germline V gives CDR1 SEHNR, CDR2 FQNEAQ (reference sequence). The CDR3 consists of 14 residues. CDR3 nucleotide sequence: TGTGCCAGCAGCACTGGACTCATCACCTACGAGCAGTACTTC. Its translation is CASSTGLITYEQYF.

V usage is TRBV19 and J usage is TRBJ2-1; a possible D gene is TRBD1 (5 bases). V was cut by 2 bases and J by 7 bases, with 12 bases left in between. The CDR3 runs 14 residues. Germline V CDR1 and CDR2: LNHDA, SQIVND (reference sequence). CDR3 sequence (DNA): TGTGCCAGTAGTATACGCAGGGAAGGGAATGAGCAGTTCTTC. Its protein product is CASSIRREGNEQFF.

The chain joins TRBV4-2 to TRBJ1-2; D is unresolved. The germline CDR1 and CDR2 sequences are LGHNA and YNFKEQ. V lost 4 bases and J lost 6, with 15 bases in between. The CDR3 consists of 14 residues. Written as DNA, the CDR3 is TGTGCCAGCAGCCCCTTGGGGAGGGTAGATGGCTACACCTTC. Translating it yields CASSPLGRVDGYTF.

This clone has more than one count but fewer than ten. The CDR3: CAWRLANYGYTF. The CDR3 bases are TGTGCCTGGAGGTTAGCTAACTATGGCTACACCTTC. The V call is TRBV30, the J call TRBJ1-2; no firm D call. The germline V gene encodes CDR1 GTSNPN and CDR2 SVGIG (reference sequence). Trimming stripped 3 bases from V and 0 bases from J, with 5 bases between. The CDR3 is 12 amino acids.